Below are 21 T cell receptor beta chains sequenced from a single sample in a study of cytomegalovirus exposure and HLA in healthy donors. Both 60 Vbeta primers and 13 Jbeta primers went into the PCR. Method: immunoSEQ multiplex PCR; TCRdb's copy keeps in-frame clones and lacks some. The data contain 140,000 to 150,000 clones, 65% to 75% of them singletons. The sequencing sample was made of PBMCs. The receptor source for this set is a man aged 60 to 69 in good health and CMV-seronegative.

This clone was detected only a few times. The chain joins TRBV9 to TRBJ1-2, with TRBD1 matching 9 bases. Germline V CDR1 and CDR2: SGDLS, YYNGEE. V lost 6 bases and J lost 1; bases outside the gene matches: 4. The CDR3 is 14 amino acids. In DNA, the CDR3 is TGTGCCAGCACTCCGGGACAGGGTAACTATGGCTACACCTTC. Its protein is CASTPGQGNYGYTF.

The CDR3 reads CASSIPSDITEAFF. CDR3 sequence (DNA): TGTGCCAGCAGTATCCCTTCGGACATCACTGAAGCTTTCTTT. The V gene is TRBV28, the J gene TRBJ1-1; possibly TRBD1 for D (5 bases). The V and J ends lost 5 bases and 4 bases respectively, with 14 bases between them. The CDR3 runs to 14 residues. Germline-derived CDR1 and CDR2 are MDHEN and SYDVKM.

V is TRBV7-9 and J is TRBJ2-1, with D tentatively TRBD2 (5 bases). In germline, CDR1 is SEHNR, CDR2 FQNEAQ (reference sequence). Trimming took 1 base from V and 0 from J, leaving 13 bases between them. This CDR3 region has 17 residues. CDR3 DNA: TGTGCCAGCAGCTTAGGGAGAGGGCGATACTCCTACAATGAGCAGTTCTTC. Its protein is CASSLGRGRYSYNEQFF. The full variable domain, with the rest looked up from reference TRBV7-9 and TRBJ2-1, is DTGVSQNPRHKITKRGQNVTFRCDPISEHNRLYWYRQTLGQGPEFLTYFQNEAQLEKSRLLSDRFSAERPKGSFSTLEIQRTEQGDSAMYLCASSLGRGRYSYNEQFFGPGTRLTVL.

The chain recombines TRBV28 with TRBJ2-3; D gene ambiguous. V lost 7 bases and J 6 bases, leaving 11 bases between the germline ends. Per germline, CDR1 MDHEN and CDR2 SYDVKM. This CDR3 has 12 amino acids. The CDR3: CASTLTPDTQYF. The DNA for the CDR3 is TGTGCCAGCACCCTGACTCCTGATACGCAGTATTTT.

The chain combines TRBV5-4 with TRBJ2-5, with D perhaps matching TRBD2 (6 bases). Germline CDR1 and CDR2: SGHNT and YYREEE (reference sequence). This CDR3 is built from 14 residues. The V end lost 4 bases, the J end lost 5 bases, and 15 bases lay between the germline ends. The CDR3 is CASSSPEGTETQYF. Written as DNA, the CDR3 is TGTGCCAGCAGCAGTCCGGAGGGGACGGAGACCCAGTACTTC.

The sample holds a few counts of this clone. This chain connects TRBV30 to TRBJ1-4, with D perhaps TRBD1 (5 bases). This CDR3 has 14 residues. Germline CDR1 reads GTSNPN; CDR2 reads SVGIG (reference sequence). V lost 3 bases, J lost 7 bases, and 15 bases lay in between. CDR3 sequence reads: CAWSGHSGGEKLFF. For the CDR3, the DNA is TGTGCCTGGAGCGGACATTCCGGGGGTGAAAAACTGTTTTTT.

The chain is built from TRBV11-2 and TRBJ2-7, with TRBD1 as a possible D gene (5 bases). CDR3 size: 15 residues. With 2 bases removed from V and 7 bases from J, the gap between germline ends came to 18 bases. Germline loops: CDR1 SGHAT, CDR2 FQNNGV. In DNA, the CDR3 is TGTGCCAGCAGCTTACGGACAAGCACAATCGGGGAGCAGTACTTC. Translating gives CASSLRTSTIGEQYF.

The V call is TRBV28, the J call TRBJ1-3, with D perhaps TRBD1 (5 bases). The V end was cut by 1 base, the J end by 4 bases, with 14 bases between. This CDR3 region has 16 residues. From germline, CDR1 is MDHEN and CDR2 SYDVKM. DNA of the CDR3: TGTGCCAGCAGTTTATTACAAGGGGCGGGAGGAAACACCATATATTTT. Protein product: CASSLLQGAGGNTIYF. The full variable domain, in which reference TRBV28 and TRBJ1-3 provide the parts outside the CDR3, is DVKVTQSSRYLVKRTGEKVFLECVQDMDHENMFWYRQDPGLGLRLIYFSYDVKMKEKGDIPEGYSVSREKKERFSLILESASTNQTSMYLCASSLLQGAGGNTIYFGEGSWLTVV.

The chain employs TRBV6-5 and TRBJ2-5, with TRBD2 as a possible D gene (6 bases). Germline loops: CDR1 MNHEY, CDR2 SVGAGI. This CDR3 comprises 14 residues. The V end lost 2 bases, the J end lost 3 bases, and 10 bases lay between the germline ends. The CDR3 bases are TGTGCCAGCAGTTACGGGCCGGGGGAAGAGACCCAGTACTTC. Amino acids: CASSYGPGEETQYF.

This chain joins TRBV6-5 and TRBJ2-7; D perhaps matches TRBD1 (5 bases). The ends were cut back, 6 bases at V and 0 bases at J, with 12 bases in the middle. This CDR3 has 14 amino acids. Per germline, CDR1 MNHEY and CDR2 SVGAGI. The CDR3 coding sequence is TGTGCCAGCAGCCCTCTAGGGGACTCCTACGAGCAGTACTTC. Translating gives CASSPLGDSYEQYF.

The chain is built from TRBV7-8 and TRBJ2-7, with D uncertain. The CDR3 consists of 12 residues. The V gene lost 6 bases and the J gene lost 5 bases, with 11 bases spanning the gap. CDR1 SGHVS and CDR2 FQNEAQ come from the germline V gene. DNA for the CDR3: TGTGCCAGCAGTTTTCCCCGGGACGAGCAGTACTTC. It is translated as CASSFPRDEQYF.

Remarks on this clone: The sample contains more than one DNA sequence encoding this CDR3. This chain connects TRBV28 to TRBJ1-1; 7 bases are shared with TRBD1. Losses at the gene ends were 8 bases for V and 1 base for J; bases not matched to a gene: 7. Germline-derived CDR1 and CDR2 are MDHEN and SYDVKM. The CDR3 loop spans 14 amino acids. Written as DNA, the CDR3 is TGTGCCAGCTGTTACAGGGGCGGGAACACTGAAGCTTTCTTT. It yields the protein CASCYRGGNTEAFF.

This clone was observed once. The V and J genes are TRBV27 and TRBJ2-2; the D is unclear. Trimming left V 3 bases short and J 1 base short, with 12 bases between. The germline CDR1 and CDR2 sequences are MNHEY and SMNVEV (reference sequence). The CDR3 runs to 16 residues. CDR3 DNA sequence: TGTGCCAGCAGTTTTTTACCCGGAGTGAACACCGGGGAGCTGTTTTTT. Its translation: CASSFLPGVNTGELFF.

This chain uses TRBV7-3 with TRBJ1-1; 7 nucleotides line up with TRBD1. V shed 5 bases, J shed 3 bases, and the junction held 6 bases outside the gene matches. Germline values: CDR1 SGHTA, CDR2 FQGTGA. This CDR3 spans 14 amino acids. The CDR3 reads CASSETGRDTEAFF. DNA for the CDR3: TGTGCCAGCAGCGAGACAGGGAGAGACACTGAAGCTTTCTTT.

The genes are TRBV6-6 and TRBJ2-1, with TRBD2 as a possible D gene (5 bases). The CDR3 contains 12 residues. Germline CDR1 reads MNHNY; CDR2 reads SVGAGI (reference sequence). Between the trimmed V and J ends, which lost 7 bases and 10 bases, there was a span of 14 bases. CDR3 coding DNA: TGTGCCAGCATTCGGGTCTCGGGGGAGCAGTTCTTC. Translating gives CASIRVSGEQFF.

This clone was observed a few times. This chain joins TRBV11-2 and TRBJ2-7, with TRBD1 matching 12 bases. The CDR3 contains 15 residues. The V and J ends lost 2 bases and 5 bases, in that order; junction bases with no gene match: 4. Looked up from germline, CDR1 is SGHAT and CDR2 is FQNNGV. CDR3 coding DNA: TGTGCCAGCAGCTTAACCGGGACAGGGGGCCACGAGCAGTACTTC. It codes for CASSLTGTGGHEQYF.

This CDR3 reads CASSSYDGTYTGELFF. For the CDR3, the DNA is TGTGCCAGCAGTTCATACGACGGGACTTACACCGGGGAGCTGTTTTTT. This chain links TRBV28 with TRBJ2-2; D is possibly TRBD2 (6 bases). This CDR3 has 16 amino acids. Deletions cut 4 bases from V and 3 bases from J, with 15 bases between. Germline CDR1 and CDR2: MDHEN and SYDVKM.

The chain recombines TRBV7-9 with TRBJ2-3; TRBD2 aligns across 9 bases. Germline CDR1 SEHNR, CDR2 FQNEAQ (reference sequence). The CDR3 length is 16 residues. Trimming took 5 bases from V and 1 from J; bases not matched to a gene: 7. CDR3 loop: CASSLSLAGGTDTQYF. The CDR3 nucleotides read TGTGCCAGCAGCCTCTCGTTAGCGGGAGGCACAGATACGCAGTATTTT.

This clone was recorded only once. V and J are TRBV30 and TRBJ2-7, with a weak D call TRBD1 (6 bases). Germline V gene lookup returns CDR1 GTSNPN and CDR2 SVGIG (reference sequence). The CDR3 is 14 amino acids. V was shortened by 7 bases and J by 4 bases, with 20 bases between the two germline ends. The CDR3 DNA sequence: TGTGCCTTCACCCACCCGGGGACAACTTACGAGCAGTACTTC. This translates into CAFTHPGTTYEQYF.

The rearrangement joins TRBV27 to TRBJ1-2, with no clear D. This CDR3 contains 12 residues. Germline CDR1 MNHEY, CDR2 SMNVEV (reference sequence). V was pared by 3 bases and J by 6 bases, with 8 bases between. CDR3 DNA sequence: TGTGCCAGCAGTTTGGCGGGGAATGGCTACACCTTC. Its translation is CASSLAGNGYTF.

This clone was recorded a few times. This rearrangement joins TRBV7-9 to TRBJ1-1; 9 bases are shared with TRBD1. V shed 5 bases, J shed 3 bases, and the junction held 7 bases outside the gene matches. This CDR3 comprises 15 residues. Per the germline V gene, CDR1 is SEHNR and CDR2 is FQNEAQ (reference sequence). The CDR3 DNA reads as TGTGCCAGCAGCCTGCCGGGACAGGGACACACTGAAGCTTTCTTT. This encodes CASSLPGQGHTEAFF.